The rows below give T cell receptor beta chains drawn from one sample of a study of beta chain features in type 1 diabetes. TCRdb keeps only in-frame clones here, not all; method: immunoSEQ multiplex PCR. This sample carries around 300,000 clones, about 10% of them seen once, and the ten largest clones take under 0.02%. Sequenced sample: naive CD4+ T cells from blood. All receptors come from a woman in her 30s in good health. The CDR3 runs from the conserved cysteine through the conserved F or W. A D gene is named only where the DNA matches it firmly. Only part of the rows carry a size: once, few, many, or a class if the clone is expanded.

CDR3aa | CDR3nt | abundance | v_gene | d_gene | j_gene
CASSRQGPYEQYF | TGTGCCAGTTCCAGACAGGGGCCATACGAGCAGTACTTC | . | TRBV28 | TRBD1 | TRBJ2-7
CASSIGGGQGQETQYF | TGTGCCAGCAGCATTGGAGGGGGACAGGGGCAAGAGACCCAGTACTTC | few | TRBV7-9 | TRBD1 | TRBJ2-5
CASSQGSNTGELFF | TGTGCCAGCAGCCAGGGTTCGAACACCGGGGAGCTGTTTTTT | few | TRBV28 | . | TRBJ2-2
CASSVAAGQGQETQYF | TGTGCCAGCAGCGTAGCTGCAGGACAGGGACAAGAGACCCAGTACTTC | few | TRBV9 | TRBD1 | TRBJ2-5
CASSIDYGGQGGLHF | TGTGCCAGTAGTATAGATTATGGAGGACAGGGGGGCCTGCATTTT | . | TRBV19 | TRBD1 | TRBJ1-5
CASSPAGQGWNEQFF | TGTGCCAGCTCACCGGCGGGACAGGGGTGGAATGAGCAGTTCTTC | few | TRBV18 | TRBD1 | TRBJ2-1
CASSVELAAEQYF | TGTGCCAGCAGCGTAGAGCTAGCTGCCGAGCAGTACTTC | . | TRBV9 | . | TRBJ2-7
CASSPRPGDYEQYF | TGTGCCAGCTCACCACGTCCCGGGGATTACGAGCAGTACTTC | few | TRBV18 | . | TRBJ2-7
CAWSVRGAYGYTF | TGTGCCTGGAGTGTACGGGGGGCATATGGCTACACCTTC | . | TRBV30 | . | TRBJ1-2
CASSFPQGLTEAFF | TGTGCCAGCAGTTTCCCCCAGGGGCTTACTGAAGCTTTCTTT | . | TRBV28 | . | TRBJ1-1